The 25 T cell receptor beta chains in this list originate from one sample, sequenced in a study of shared clonotypes between healthy human individuals. As defined, naive CD8 cells were CD45RO-negative and positively selected for CCR7, with terminally differentiated effector memory CD45RA+ cells excluded. Repertoires were generated with immunoSEQ multiplex PCR, while TCRdb's copy carries only in-frame clones and drops some. The table has just over 2,000,000 clones, over 85% seen once. The sample consisted of naive CD8+ T cells sorted from blood. Receptor source: a man aged 18 to 30 in good health.

The rearrangement joins TRBV30 to TRBJ2-5; 7 bases agree with TRBD1. Germline CDR1 and CDR2: GTSNPN and SVGIG (reference sequence). The CDR3 runs 13 residues. Trimming took 5 bases from V and 3 from J; bases not matched to a gene: 6. The CDR3 protein is CAWQQGVEETQYF. The DNA of the CDR3 is TGTGCCTGGCAGCAGGGGGTGGAAGAGACCCAGTACTTC.

This chain connects TRBV4-1 to TRBJ1-2, with D possibly being TRBD1 (6 bases). Germline values: CDR1 MGHRA, CDR2 YSYEKL. The CDR3 sequence is 16 residues long. V lost 0 bases and J 8 bases, leaving 19 bases between the germline ends. The CDR3 region is CASSQDLMGAGRGYTF. Here the CDR3 DNA reads TGCGCCAGCAGCCAAGATCTAATGGGGGCGGGTCGGGGCTACACCTTC.

This clone occurred once. The chain combines TRBV21-1 with TRBJ1-5; the listed D gene, TRBD1, was not tested against the DNA. TRBV21-1 is designated a pseudogene. This CDR3 has 19 residues. This chain's CDR3 is CASSKVNREAPGGNQPQHF. The CDR3, as DNA: TGTGCCAGCAGCAAAGTGAACAGGGAAGCCCCTGGTGGCAATCAGCCCCAGCATTTT.

The chain recombines TRBV7-2 with TRBJ2-3; D is uncertain. Germline CDR1 SGHTA, CDR2 FQGNSA. V was shortened by 0 bases and J by 2 bases, with 9 bases between the two germline ends. The CDR3 is 15 residues long. CDR3 in DNA: TGTGCCAGCAGCTTAGCGAACGGATTCACAGATACGCAGTATTTT. Translated: CASSLANGFTDTQYF.

This chain uses TRBV5-6 with TRBJ2-1, with 8 bases that match TRBD2. The CDR3 has 17 amino acids. V shed 4 bases, J shed 4 bases, and the junction held 13 bases outside the gene matches. Germline-derived CDR1 and CDR2 are SGHDT and YYEEEE. Here the CDR3 reads CASSQEGYSGGYNEQFF. The CDR3 region has the DNA TGTGCCAGCAGCCAGGAGGGCTACAGCGGGGGTTACAATGAGCAGTTCTTC.

The chain's CDR3 is CASSNGVSYEQYF. CDR3 DNA: TGTGCCAGCAGCAACGGGGTCTCCTACGAGCAGTACTTC. The chain couples TRBV7-9 to TRBJ2-7; maybe TRBD2 (5 bases). Germline loops: CDR1 SEHNR, CDR2 FQNEAQ (reference sequence). The CDR3 contains 13 residues. The germline V and J ends were trimmed by 5 bases and 0 bases, with 8 bases remaining between them.

This clone was seen more than once but under ten times. This specimen includes other DNA sequences encoding the same CDR3. The CDR3 sequence is CASSYSWENTEAFF. Here the CDR3 DNA reads TGTGCCAGCAGTTACTCCTGGGAGAACACTGAAGCTTTCTTT. The chain couples TRBV6-5 to TRBJ1-1; D unclear. With 0 bases removed from V and 1 base from J, the gap between germline ends came to 6 bases. Germline CDR1 is MNHEY and CDR2 is SVGAGI. CDR3 length: 14 amino acids.

This sequence joins TRBV13 and TRBJ2-2, with D perhaps TRBD1 or TRBD2 (5 bases each). The CDR3 covers 15 residues. The V end lost 2 bases, the J end lost 2 bases, and 9 bases lay between the germline ends. Germline CDR1 and CDR2: PRHDT and FYEKMQ (reference sequence). The CDR3 sequence is CASSLWGSNTGELFF. CDR3 in DNA: TGTGCCAGCAGCTTATGGGGGAGCAACACCGGGGAGCTGTTTTTT.

The chain is built from TRBV11-2 and TRBJ1-3; no clear D. Germline assignment: CDR1 SGHAT and CDR2 FQNNGV. V shed 0 bases and J shed 0 bases, with 9 bases lying between them. This CDR3 region has 16 residues. The CDR3 protein is CASSLDFVSSGNTIYF. CDR3 DNA: TGTGCCAGCAGCTTAGACTTTGTATCCTCTGGAAACACCATATATTTT.

V is TRBV13 and J is TRBJ2-3; 7 bases fit TRBD2. The germline V gene encodes CDR1 PRHDT and CDR2 FYEKMQ (reference sequence). V shed 4 bases and J 0 bases; nucleotides not matched to a gene: 7. The CDR3 extends over 16 amino acids. DNA for the CDR3: TGTGCCAGCAGCTCCCCAGCGGGGCTTAGCACAGATACGCAGTATTTT. It encodes CASSSPAGLSTDTQYF.

This chain connects TRBV7-2 to TRBJ1-1; 12 bases map to TRBD1. V shed 4 bases, J shed 6 bases, and the junction held 3 bases outside the gene matches. CDR1 and CDR2 (germline): SGHTA, FQGNSA. The CDR3 sequence is 14 residues long. The CDR3 protein is CASSWGQGAAEAFF. DNA for the CDR3: TGTGCCAGCAGCTGGGGACAGGGGGCTGCTGAAGCTTTCTTT.

The chain joins TRBV2 to TRBJ2-5, with TRBD2 matching over 11 bases. The CDR3 sequence is 15 residues long. The V gene's germline CDR1 is SNHLY and CDR2 FYNNEI. Unmatched junction bases numbered 8, after V lost 6 bases and J lost 5 bases. CDR3 bases: TGTGCCAGCAGCCCGACTAGCGGGGAGCTGGAGACCCAGTACTTC. This codes for CASSPTSGELETQYF.

The chain combines TRBV19 with TRBJ1-1; possible D gene TRBD1, 6 bases. V lost 6 bases and J lost 3, with 11 bases in between. Germline V gene data show CDR1 as LNHDA and CDR2 as SQIVND (reference sequence). The CDR3 runs 13 residues. Here the CDR3 DNA reads TGTGCCAGTAGGGACAGTACTTACACTGAAGCTTTCTTT. Its translation: CASRDSTYTEAFF. The full variable domain, with the rest looked up from reference TRBV19 and TRBJ1-1, is DGGITQSPKYLFRKEGQNVTLSCEQNLNHDAMYWYRQDPGQGLRLIYYSQIVNDFQKGDIAEGYSVSREKKESFPLTVTSAQKNPTAFYLCASRDSTYTEAFFGQGTRLTVV.

The chain has TRBV7-8 and TRBJ2-7; D is perhaps TRBD1 (5 bases). Germline CDR1 is SGHVS and CDR2 is FQNEAQ. Trimming removed 5 bases at V and 1 base at J, with 9 bases between. This CDR3 spans 13 amino acids. In nucleotides, the CDR3 is TGTGCCAGCAGCCGACGACAGTCCTACGAGCAGTACTTC. This encodes CASSRRQSYEQYF.

The chain employs TRBV27 and TRBJ1-5; D is unresolved. Deletions cut 4 bases from V and 0 bases from J, with 7 bases between. Germline CDR1 MNHEY, CDR2 SMNVEV (reference sequence). CDR3 size: 14 residues. The CDR3 coding sequence is TGTGCCAGCAGTTCGGACTATAGCAATCAGCCCCAGCATTTT. This gives the protein CASSSDYSNQPQHF.

This clone was counted a single time. The chain couples TRBV13 to TRBJ1-2; D gene ambiguous. Germline assignment: CDR1 PRHDT and CDR2 FYEKMQ (reference sequence). The CDR3 length is 16 residues. The germline V and J ends were trimmed by 8 bases and 2 bases, with 21 bases remaining between them. CDR3 loop: CASRGSEVPFNYGYTF. For the CDR3, the DNA is TGTGCCAGCCGTGGCTCAGAAGTTCCTTTCAACTATGGCTACACCTTC.

The chain uses TRBV5-4 and TRBJ2-2; the D call may be TRBD1 or TRBD2 (5 bases each). The germline gives CDR1 SGHNT, CDR2 YYREEE (reference sequence). Between the trimmed V and J ends, which lost 10 bases and 0 bases, there was a span of 22 bases. The CDR3 is 17 residues long. CDR3 nucleotide sequence: TGTGCCTCTACTCCCAAGGGGAGCGCCTCGAACACCGGGGAGCTGTTTTTT. Translated: CASTPKGSASNTGELFF.

The chain combines TRBV30 with TRBJ2-3; 7 bases align to TRBD2. V gave up 5 bases and J gave up 0 bases; unmatched junction bases: 8. Germline V CDR1 and CDR2: GTSNPN, SVGIG (reference sequence). The CDR3 contains 15 residues. The CDR3 DNA sequence: TGTGCCTGGGGCCTCAGCGGGACTAGCACAGATACGCAGTATTTT. It specifies CAWGLSGTSTDTQYF.

V and J are TRBV6-5 and TRBJ2-1; 8 bases map to TRBD1. The germline CDR1 and CDR2 sequences are MNHEY and SVGAGI. With 0 bases clipped from V and 3 bases from J, the junction kept 4 bases outside the gene matches. The CDR3 spans 16 residues. DNA of the CDR3: TGTGCCAGCAGTTACTCACAGGGGGTGGGCTACAATGAGCAGTTCTTC. Residues: CASSYSQGVGYNEQFF.

This chain joins TRBV4-1 and TRBJ1-5; D is undetermined. Germline V gene sequence: CDR1 MGHRA, CDR2 YSYEKL. Between the trimmed V and J ends, which lost 3 bases and 4 bases, there was a span of 7 bases. The CDR3 runs 13 residues. CDR3 region: CASSHRLNQPQHF. CDR3 DNA sequence: TGCGCCAGCAGCCACCGTCTTAATCAGCCCCAGCATTTT.

The chain couples TRBV5-8 to TRBJ2-2; D gene uncertain. The CDR3 totals 16 residues. The germline V gene encodes CDR1 SGHTS and CDR2 YDEGEE. V was shortened by 1 base and J by 0 bases, with 10 bases between the two germline ends. The CDR3 protein is CASSLSFLANTGELFF. In DNA form, the CDR3 reads TGTGCCAGCAGCTTGTCTTTCCTAGCGAACACCGGGGAGCTGTTTTTT.

The chain links TRBV5-6 to TRBJ1-4; no clear D gene. Between the trimmed V and J ends, which lost 0 bases and 4 bases, there was a span of 7 bases. The CDR3 is made up of 14 amino acids. In germline, CDR1 is SGHDT, CDR2 YYEEEE. CDR3 region: CASSLGWDNEKLFF. For the CDR3, the DNA is TGTGCCAGCAGCTTGGGGTGGGATAATGAAAAACTGTTTTTT.

The rearrangement links TRBV7-9 to TRBJ1-5, with D perhaps TRBD1 (5 bases). The length of the CDR3 is 15 residues. Trimming stripped 0 bases from V and 5 bases from J, with 11 bases between. CDR1 SEHNR and CDR2 FQNEAQ come from the germline V gene (reference sequence). The chain's CDR3 is CASSLAQGLDQPQHF. For the CDR3, the DNA is TGTGCCAGCAGCTTAGCCCAGGGTCTCGATCAGCCCCAGCATTTT.

The V call is TRBV25-1, the J call TRBJ2-5; a possible D gene is TRBD1 (6 bases). V was pared by 1 base and J by 2 bases, with 8 bases between. This CDR3 is 14 amino acids long. Germline CDR1 and CDR2: MGHDK and SYGVNS. The CDR3 region is CASSEWGTQETQYF. The DNA of the CDR3 is TGTGCCAGCAGTGAATGGGGGACACAAGAGACCCAGTACTTC.

The V and J genes are TRBV30 and TRBJ2-7, with no clear D. The CDR3 is 13 residues long. V was shortened by 7 bases and J by 0 bases, with 13 bases between the two germline ends. Germline loops: CDR1 GTSNPN, CDR2 SVGIG (reference sequence). The chain's CDR3 is CAFGPGFSYEQYF. The CDR3 DNA sequence: TGTGCCTTCGGACCCGGTTTCTCCTACGAGCAGTACTTC. Combining the CDR3 with reference TRBV30 and TRBJ2-7 gives the whole variable domain SQTIHQWPATLVQPVGSPLSLECTVEGTSNPNLYWYRQAAGRGLQLLFYSVGIGQISSEVPQNLSASRPQDRQFILSSKKLLLSDSGFYLCAFGPGFSYEQYFGPGTRLTVT.